Sequencing of this TCR beta chain was carried out in a study of blood T cell repertoires in COVID-19 (TCRdb year 2020). Notes on the research overall: Samples from collaborators originated in the United States, Italy and Spain and spanned both the acute and convalescent phases of COVID-19. The material from the prospective study consisted of cDNA or gDNA derived from T cells, B-cell-depleted T cells, or PBMCs. Deeply sampled blood TCRbeta repertoires from subjects exposed to, actively infected with, or recovered from COVID-19 were included in the dataset. A freely available public database, intended as a resource for researchers studying the immune response to SARS-CoV-2, is where the repertoires were released. Samples were obtained from the ongoing ImmuneRACE study (first 160 participants) and from 1,254 subjects provided by 6 global collaborators. The sample metadata nearly always contained a de-identified subject ID, COVID-19 status, age in years and sex. Where available, HLA class I and class II types were taken from metadata supplied by the sample provider and were not determined by assay-based typing. The investigation overall reported the following: The quantity of clinical and demographic metadata differed by source and by participant and was supplied without curation.

In the prospective study, participants were about 18 to 89 years old, resided in 24 geographic areas of the United States, and were enrolled through a virtual design. In the prospective study, cohorts were assigned on the basis of participant-reported clinical history obtained from a screening survey and a study questionnaire. Recovered participants in ImmuneRACE Cohort 3 were defined as having two consecutive negative NP/OP PCR tests, clearance from a healthcare professional, or resolution of symptoms. Mobile phlebotomists in the prospective study collected whole blood, serum and a nasopharyngeal or oropharyngeal swab from every participant. Over a roughly two-month period, participants in the prospective study had the option of providing additional blood draws and questionnaires. Prospective study blood samples were shipped either frozen or at room temperature before DNA extraction. On this clone itself: The clone's antigen remains unknown. Nothing much larger sits one base from this clone, and base qualities are not available.

The CDR3 goes from the cysteine to the phenylalanine over 14 residues. CDR3 DNA only is kept here, 42 bases in frame from base 1. Germline trimming: 3 bases from V, 9 bases from J; junction bases outside gene matches: 4. According to the germline V gene (reference sequence), CDR1 reads SGHNT and CDR2 reads YYREEE. TCRbeta CDR3 regions were amplified from genomic DNA by means of the immunoSEQ Assay, a bias-controlled multiplex PCR. The study's processing was this. Within the assay, amplification of reference gene primers was used to estimate how many nucleated cells each sample contained. To quantify the absolute abundance of each unique TCRbeta CDR3 rearrangement, sequence reads were collapsed and filtered. For each sample, productive Simpson clonality was calculated by taking the square root of Simpson's diversity index across productive rearrangements. TCRdb retrieved this table from immuneACCESS and kept in-frame rearrangements only. Not all clones are present; in checked studies, unresolved V genes account for under half, and no reason is known for the remainder. Clone size and V and J calls were adopted from that table, with D and trimming inferred from the DNA. A total of approximately 170,000 clones appear in this sample, roughly 80% of them only once. Jointly, the top ten make up roughly 4.5% of the sample.

The sequencing input was PBMCs or T cells enriched from blood (not recorded which). Recombination connected TRBV5-4 to TRBJ1-6, with TRBD1 identical over 9 junction bases. This receptor was obtained from a woman aged 50 to 65 who had recovered from COVID-19. The CDR3 protein: CASSSGQGGSPLHF. The base sequence is TGTGCCAGCAGCTCGGGACAGGGCGGTTCACCCCTCCACTTT.